The 5 T cell receptor beta chains below all came from one sample that was sequenced in a study of blood T cell repertoires in COVID-19. Data came from immunoSEQ multiplex PCR; TCRdb stores just in-frame clones and leaves some out. In the table there are roughly 250,000 clones, more than 75% of which are singletons. The source material was peripheral blood. The receptors were sampled from a man between 35 and 55 years old with acute or convalescent COVID-19.

The J gene is TRBJ1-1, the V gene TRBV7-3; D is undetermined. V was pared by 3 bases and J by 3 bases, with 14 bases between. Germline-derived CDR1 and CDR2 are SGHTA and FQGTGA. This CDR3 comprises 15 residues. The CDR3 is CASSFTADGYTEAFF. The CDR3 nucleotides read TGTGCCAGCAGCTTCACTGCAGACGGGTACACTGAAGCTTTCTTT. The full variable domain, with the rest looked up from reference TRBV7-3 and TRBJ1-1, is GAGVSQTPSNKVTEKGKYVELRCDPISGHTALYWYRQSLGQGPEFLIYFQGTGAADDSGLPNDRFFAVRPEGSVSTLKIQRTERGDSAVYLCASSFTADGYTEAFFGQGTRLTVV.

V usage is TRBV6-5 and J usage is TRBJ1-2; a weak D match, TRBD1 (6 bases). This CDR3 is built from 16 residues. Trimming removed 2 bases at V and 7 bases at J, with 20 bases between. Germline loops: CDR1 MNHEY, CDR2 SVGAGI. The CDR3 reads CASSYAPGQRLGGYTF. CDR3 sequence (DNA): TGTGCCAGCAGTTACGCCCCGGGACAACGCTTAGGTGGCTACACCTTC.

The chain carries TRBV4-3 and TRBJ1-3, with D perhaps matching TRBD1 (5 bases). V was trimmed by 0 bases and J by 3 bases, leaving 15 bases between them. CDR1 LGHNA and CDR2 YSLEER come from the germline V gene. The CDR3 is 17 residues long. CDR3 amino acids: CASSQDIPQGSGNTIYF. As DNA, the CDR3 is TGCGCCAGCAGCCAAGATATCCCTCAGGGCAGTGGAAACACCATATATTTT.

The chain recombines TRBV5-1 with TRBJ1-1; 9 bases map to TRBD1. This CDR3 is built from 14 residues. Trimming at V came to 3 bases and at J to 7 bases, leaving 7 bases not matched to a gene. CDR1 is SGHRS and CDR2 is YFSETQ in the germline V gene. CDR3 loop: CASSSTGGLLEAFF. Here the CDR3 DNA reads TGCGCCAGCAGCTCGACAGGGGGTTTACTTGAAGCTTTCTTT. Combining the CDR3 with reference TRBV5-1 and TRBJ1-1 gives the whole variable domain KAGVTQTPRYLIKTRGQQVTLSCSPISGHRSVSWYQQTPGQGLQFLFEYFSETQRNKGNFPGRFSGRQFSNSRSEMNVSTLELGDSALYLCASSSTGGLLEAFFGQGTRLTVV.

J is TRBJ1-2 and V is TRBV28; D not certain. CDR1 is MDHEN and CDR2 is SYDVKM in the germline V gene. V was trimmed by 3 bases and J by 8 bases, leaving 10 bases between them. The CDR3 is 12 residues long. CDR3: CASSLIGGGYTF. The CDR3 nucleotides are TGTGCCAGCAGTTTGATAGGAGGGGGCTACACCTTC.